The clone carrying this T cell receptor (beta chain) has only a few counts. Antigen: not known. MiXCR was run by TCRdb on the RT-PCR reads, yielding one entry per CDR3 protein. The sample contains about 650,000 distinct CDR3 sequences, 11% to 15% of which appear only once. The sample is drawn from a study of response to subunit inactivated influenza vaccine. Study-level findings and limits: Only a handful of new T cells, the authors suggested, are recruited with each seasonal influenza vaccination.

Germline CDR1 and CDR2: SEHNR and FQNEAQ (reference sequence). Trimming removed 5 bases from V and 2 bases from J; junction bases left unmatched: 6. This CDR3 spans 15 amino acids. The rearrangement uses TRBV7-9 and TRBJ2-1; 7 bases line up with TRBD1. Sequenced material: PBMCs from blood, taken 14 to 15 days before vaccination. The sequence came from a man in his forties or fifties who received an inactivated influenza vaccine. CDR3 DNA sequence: TGTGCCAGCAGCGTACGACAGGGTCCCTACAATGAGCAGTTCTTC. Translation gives CASSVRQGPYNEQFF.